The 28 T cell receptor beta chains given below trace back to one sample, sequenced in a study of blood T cell repertoires in COVID-19. TCRdb's copy holds only in-frame clones and misses some; the assay was immunoSEQ multiplex PCR. Here the sample spans 410,000 or so clones, 70% to 90% being singletons. The sample taken for sequencing was peripheral blood. These receptor sequences come from a woman aged 35 to 49 with COVID-19, enrolled during active disease.

The chain has TRBV28 and TRBJ1-4, with a possible D match to TRBD1 (5 bases). This CDR3 contains 13 residues. Germline lookup yields CDR1 MDHEN and CDR2 SYDVKM. V lost 4 bases and J lost 8, with 11 bases in between. The CDR3 DNA reads as TGTGCCAGCAGTTCCCTTGGGGCCGAAAAACTGTTTTTT. Protein: CASSSLGAEKLFF. Drawing the rest from reference TRBV28 and TRBJ1-4, the complete variable domain is DVKVTQSSRYLVKRTGEKVFLECVQDMDHENMFWYRQDPGLGLRLIYFSYDVKMKEKGDIPEGYSVSREKKERFSLILESASTNQTSMYLCASSSLGAEKLFFGSGTQLSVL.

The gene calls are TRBV9 and TRBJ1-5; maybe TRBD1 (6 bases). Germline values: CDR1 SGDLS, CDR2 YYNGEE. The CDR3 loop spans 14 amino acids. V was trimmed by 4 bases and J by 3 bases, leaving 11 bases between them. Here the CDR3 reads CASSLGHVNQPQHF. CDR3 nucleotides: TGTGCCAGCAGCCTGGGACACGTCAATCAGCCCCAGCATTTT.

This rearrangement joins TRBV30 to TRBJ1-6; TRBD1 is a possible D gene (5 bases). This CDR3 is built from 16 residues. Per the germline V gene, CDR1 is GTSNPN and CDR2 is SVGIG (reference sequence). Trimming left V 5 bases short and J 5 bases short, with 19 bases between. The CDR3 DNA is TGTGCCTGGGGGGGGGATTGGGACTTCCATAATTCACCCCTCCACTTT. It encodes CAWGGDWDFHNSPLHF.

V gene TRBV28 combines with J gene TRBJ2-7; TRBD2 is a possible D gene (6 bases). V was trimmed by 3 bases and J by 0 bases, leaving 12 bases between them. The CDR3 totals 15 residues. Germline V gene sequence: CDR1 MDHEN, CDR2 SYDVKM. The CDR3: CASSFGGMSSYEQYF. CDR3 nucleotides: TGTGCCAGCAGTTTCGGCGGGATGAGCTCCTACGAGCAGTACTTC.

The chain employs TRBV6-2 or TRBV6-3 and TRBJ2-1; 9 bases match TRBD1. The CDR3 contains 17 residues. From germline, CDR1 is MNHEY and CDR2 SVGEGT. V was clipped by 6 bases and J by 5 bases; unmatched bases: 14. The CDR3 DNA reads TGTGCCAGCAGCTCGTCGAGGGACAGGGTCTACCACAATGAGCAGTTCTTC. This codes for CASSSSRDRVYHNEQFF.

The chain combines TRBV11-2 with TRBJ1-2, with 7 bases fitting TRBD1. Germline values: CDR1 SGHAT, CDR2 FQNNGV. V was pared by 5 bases and J by 4 bases, with 7 bases of the junction left unmatched. The CDR3 runs to 14 residues. This chain's CDR3 is CASSRDSSFYGYTF. CDR3 nucleotides: TGTGCCAGCAGCCGGGACAGTTCCTTCTATGGCTACACCTTC.

V is TRBV20-1 and J is TRBJ1-4; D gene uncertain. This CDR3 spans 11 amino acids. CDR1 is DFQATT, CDR2 SNEGSKA, per germline (reference sequence). CDR3 sequence reads: CRTGTNEKLFF. The CDR3 region has the DNA TGCCGGACGGGGACTAATGAAAAACTGTTTTTT.

This clone was recorded once. The chain uses TRBV6-5 and TRBJ2-1; unclear D gene. CDR3 size: 13 residues. The V and J ends lost 6 bases and 3 bases respectively, with 9 bases between them. Germline loops: CDR1 MNHEY, CDR2 SVGAGI. This CDR3 is CASRPSIYNEQFF. For the CDR3, the DNA is TGTGCCAGCAGACCCTCTATCTACAATGAGCAGTTCTTC.

The chain uses TRBV28 and TRBJ2-3, with 7 bases matching TRBD1. V dropped 8 bases and J dropped 2; count of bases not matched to a gene: 7. CDR3 length equals 14 residues. CDR1 and CDR2 from the germline V gene are MDHEN and SYDVKM. CDR3 sequence (DNA): TGTGCCAGCGGGATACAGGGGCCCACAGATACGCAGTATTTT. Its translation is CASGIQGPTDTQYF.

The chain recombines TRBV11-3 with TRBJ2-2; 8 nucleotides agree with TRBD2. Germline-derived CDR1 and CDR2 are SGHNT and YENEEA. Losses at the gene ends were 3 bases for V and 0 bases for J; bases not matched to a gene: 9. The CDR3 is 18 residues long. The CDR3 region is CASSFSSGGAANTGELFF. The CDR3 coding sequence is TGTGCCAGCAGCTTTTCCAGCGGGGGCGCCGCGAACACCGGGGAGCTGTTTTTT.

This chain uses TRBV19 with TRBJ1-2; 8 bases fit TRBD1. Trimming took 3 bases from V and 8 from J; bases not matched to a gene: 11. The CDR3 has 15 residues. Germline CDR1 and CDR2: LNHDA and SQIVND (reference sequence). As DNA, the CDR3 is TGTGCCAGTAGTATCAGGGGGCAAGCCGGTGCCGGCTACACCTTC. This gives the protein CASSIRGQAGAGYTF.

The genes are TRBV7-9 and TRBJ1-2; no definite D call. CDR1 is SEHNR and CDR2 is FQNEAQ in the germline V gene (reference sequence). The CDR3 totals 15 residues. V lost 2 bases and J lost 0, with 10 bases in between. Here the CDR3 DNA reads TGTGCCAGCAGCTTATCAACAGCAGCTAACTATGGCTACACCTTC. Its protein is CASSLSTAANYGYTF.

This rearrangement joins TRBV30 to TRBJ1-3; TRBD1 aligns across 7 bases. J lost 9 bases, V lost 0 bases, and 8 bases had no gene match. Germline V gives CDR1 GTSNPN, CDR2 SVGIG (reference sequence). There are 14 residues in the CDR3. For the CDR3, the DNA is TGTGCCTGGAGTGTATTGTCCCAGGGGGGCACCATATATTTT. Translated: CAWSVLSQGGTIYF.

This chain uses TRBV10-3 with TRBJ1-5, with D maybe TRBD1 (6 bases). The CDR3 runs to 15 residues. Germline values: CDR1 ENHRY, CDR2 SYGVKD. V was shortened by 5 bases and J by 4 bases, with 15 bases between the two germline ends. The CDR3 region is CAISTLGTPNQPQHF. CDR3 sequence (DNA): TGTGCCATCAGTACCCTCGGGACACCTAATCAGCCCCAGCATTTT.

The chain employs TRBV19 and TRBJ1-5; D might be TRBD1 (5 bases). The germline gives CDR1 LNHDA, CDR2 SQIVND (reference sequence). V shed 7 bases and J shed 0 bases, with 16 bases lying between them. The CDR3 contains 16 residues. This CDR3 reads CASTSQGLYSNQPQHF. The CDR3 bases are TGTGCCAGTACTTCCCAGGGCCTCTATAGCAATCAGCCCCAGCATTTT.

The chain has TRBV2 and TRBJ2-5; D unresolved. Per the germline V gene, CDR1 is SNHLY and CDR2 is FYNNEI. The ends were cut back, 4 bases at V and 4 bases at J, with 13 bases in the middle. This CDR3 has 14 amino acids. In nucleotides, the CDR3 is TGTGCCAGCAGTGTTTGGCTACAGAGAGAGACCCAGTACTTC. Translated: CASSVWLQRETQYF. The whole variable domain, remainder taken from reference TRBV2 and TRBJ2-5, is EPEVTQTPSHQVTQMGQEVILRCVPISNHLYFYWYRQILGQKVEFLVSFYNNEISEKSEIFDDQFSVERPDGSNFTLKIRSTKLEDSAMYFCASSVWLQRETQYFGPGTRLLVL.

The chain couples TRBV21-1 to TRBJ2-3; TRBD2 is the table's D call, not checked against the DNA. TRBV21-1 is a listed pseudogene. The CDR3 sequence is 16 residues long. CDR3 sequence (DNA): TGTGCCAGCCCGGAAGGGCTCGTAGCGGGAGATGATACGCAGTATTTT. As protein: CASPEGLVAGDDTQYF.

The chain recombines TRBV15 with TRBJ2-1; 13 bases line up with TRBD2. In germline, CDR1 is LNHNV, CDR2 YYDKDF (reference sequence). This CDR3 region has 17 residues. V shed 0 bases and J 10 bases; nucleotides not matched to a gene: 9. The CDR3: CATSRDPTGLAGNEQFF. Here the CDR3 DNA reads TGTGCCACCAGCAGAGATCCCACGGGACTAGCGGGGAACGAGCAGTTCTTC.

V and J are TRBV5-1 and TRBJ1-4; D remains unclear. Germline loops: CDR1 SGHRS, CDR2 YFSETQ. V lost 0 bases to trimming and J lost 6 bases, with 15 bases between them. The CDR3 length is 16 residues. The CDR3 DNA is TGCGCCAGCAGCTTGGGGCCGAGGACGGGAGATGAAAAACTGTTTTTT. It yields the protein CASSLGPRTGDEKLFF.

The chain recombines TRBV7-6 with TRBJ2-6; weak D call: TRBD2 (5 bases). Germline-derived CDR1 and CDR2 are SGHVS and FNYEAQ. CDR3 size: 15 residues. V shed 6 bases and J shed 2 bases, with 11 bases lying between them. CDR3: CASSDVGAGANVLTF. Here the CDR3 DNA reads TGTGCCAGCAGTGATGTGGGAGCTGGGGCCAACGTCCTGACTTTC. Filled out from reference TRBV7-6 and TRBJ2-6, the complete variable domain reads GAGVSQSPRYKVTKRGQDVALRCDPISGHVSLYWYRQALGQGPEFLTYFNYEAQQDKSGLPNDRFSAERPEGSISTLTIQRTEQRDSAMYRCASSDVGAGANVLTFGAGSRLTVL.

The chain employs TRBV7-2 and TRBJ2-5; D is undetermined. Germline-derived CDR1 and CDR2 are SGHTA and FQGNSA. This CDR3 spans 14 amino acids. V lost 5 bases and J 4 bases, leaving 14 bases between the germline ends. CDR3 nucleotides: TGTGCCAGCAGCCCCCTTAGTTTAACAGAGACCCAGTACTTC. Its translation: CASSPLSLTETQYF.

V is TRBV27 and J is TRBJ2-3, with 7 bases identical to TRBD1. Trimming at V came to 2 bases and at J to 5 bases, leaving 7 bases not matched to a gene. This CDR3 region has 15 residues. Germline values: CDR1 MNHEY, CDR2 SMNVEV (reference sequence). The CDR3 reads CASSLTRGKIDTQYF. CDR3 sequence (DNA): TGTGCCAGCAGTTTAACCAGGGGGAAGATAGATACGCAGTATTTT.

This chain links TRBV11-2 with TRBJ1-4; 7 nucleotides line up with TRBD1. After removal of 4 bases from V and 6 bases from J, the junction contained 8 bases not matched to a gene. The CDR3 spans 15 residues. Germline CDR1 SGHAT, CDR2 FQNNGV. The CDR3 loop reads CASSSNRGPYEKLFF. The DNA of the CDR3 is TGTGCCAGCAGCTCAAACAGGGGCCCTTATGAAAAACTGTTTTTT.

The J gene is TRBJ1-5, the V gene TRBV6-6; D ambiguous. CDR3 length equals 15 residues. V was pared by 7 bases and J by 0 bases, with 13 bases between. Looked up from germline, CDR1 is MNHNY and CDR2 is SVGAGI (reference sequence). In nucleotides, the CDR3 is TGTGCCAGCACCTACCTTGGGAGTAGCAATCAGCCCCAGCATTTT. It translates to CASTYLGSSNQPQHF.

The rearrangement uses TRBV19 and TRBJ2-3, with 7 bases lining up with TRBD1. CDR1 is LNHDA and CDR2 is SQIVND in the germline V gene (reference sequence). CDR3 size: 15 residues. V lost 6 bases to trimming and J lost 2 bases; unmatched junction nucleotides: 8. The DNA of the CDR3 is TGTGCCAGTAGGGCCCCGGGACAGCTCACAGATACGCAGTATTTT. It yields the protein CASRAPGQLTDTQYF.

The chain employs TRBV27 and TRBJ2-5; 9 positions agree with TRBD1. V trimming: 5 bases; J trimming: 2 bases; junction bases outside the gene matches: 6. CDR1 MNHEY and CDR2 SMNVEV come from the germline V gene (reference sequence). This CDR3 is built from 15 residues. CDR3: CASSPWDREQETQYF. The CDR3 coding sequence is TGTGCCAGCAGTCCTTGGGACAGGGAGCAAGAGACCCAGTACTTC.

Notes on this clone: This specimen includes other DNA sequences encoding the same CDR3. This chain connects TRBV7-9 to TRBJ1-6; D is uncertain. From germline, CDR1 is SEHNR and CDR2 FQNEAQ (reference sequence). Deletions cut 1 base from V and 7 bases from J, with 5 bases between. The CDR3 extends over 13 amino acids. The CDR3 DNA follows: TGTGCCAGCAGCTTAGACGGGAATTCACCCCTCCACTTT. Translated, it gives CASSLDGNSPLHF.

The CDR3 coding sequence is TGTGCCAGCAGCCAGAGCGGGAGGGCCCCCCACGAGCAGTACTTC. This encodes CASSQSGRAPHEQYF. The rearrangement joins TRBV16 to TRBJ2-7; 10 bases align to TRBD2. Germline-derived CDR1 and CDR2 are KGHSY and FQNENV. The V segment lost 3 bases and the J segment 5 bases; nucleotides outside the gene matches: 7. CDR3 size: 15 residues.